Presented here are 29 T cell receptor beta chains from one specimen sequenced in a study of blood T cell repertoires in COVID-19. Using immunoSEQ multiplex PCR, the repertoire was profiled, and TCRdb retains in-frame clones only, with some absent. Among 40,000 or so clones listed, 75% to 90% were seen once. The sample taken for sequencing was peripheral blood. The receptors derive from a man between 60 and 70 years old with acute or convalescent COVID-19.

The rearrangement joins TRBV7-3 to TRBJ2-1; 7 bases map to TRBD1. V lost 5 bases, J lost 6 bases, and 10 bases stayed unmatched. The CDR3 sequence is 15 residues long. Germline loops: CDR1 SGHTA, CDR2 FQGTGA. This CDR3 reads CASSIRGQPLNEQFF. CDR3 sequence (DNA): TGTGCCAGCAGCATAAGGGGACAGCCCCTCAATGAGCAGTTCTTC.

This rearrangement joins TRBV27 to TRBJ1-2; 9 nucleotides agree with TRBD1. Losses at the gene ends were 4 bases for V and 5 bases for J; bases not matched to a gene: 2. This CDR3 contains 13 residues. Looked up from germline, CDR1 is MNHEY and CDR2 is SMNVEV (reference sequence). CDR3 in DNA: TGTGCCAGCAGTTCTGACAGGGGGTATGGCTACACCTTC. Its translation is CASSSDRGYGYTF.

The chain is built from TRBV29-1 and TRBJ1-2; 9 nucleotides align to TRBD1. The V segment lost 2 bases and the J segment 8 bases; nucleotides outside the gene matches: 6. This CDR3 is 13 amino acids long. Germline values: CDR1 SQVTM, CDR2 ANQGSEA. The CDR3 DNA follows: TGCAGCGTTGAACCGACAGGGGGAGCCGGCTACACCTTC. Protein: CSVEPTGGAGYTF. Supplemented by reference TRBV29-1 and TRBJ1-2, the full variable domain reads SAVISQKPSRDICQRGTSLTIQCQVDSQVTMMFWYRQQPGQSLTLIATANQGSEATYESGFVIDKFPISRPNLTFSTLTVSNMSPEDSSIYLCSVEPTGGAGYTFGSGTRLTVV.

V and J are TRBV19 and TRBJ2-7; 12 nucleotides match TRBD2. Trimming at V came to 5 bases and at J to 0 bases, leaving 2 bases not matched to a gene. Per the germline V gene, CDR1 is LNHDA and CDR2 is SQIVND (reference sequence). The CDR3 sequence is 15 residues long. The DNA of the CDR3 is TGTGCCAGTAGTCCGACTAGCGGGGGCTCCTACGAGCAGTACTTC. It is translated as CASSPTSGGSYEQYF.

This chain connects TRBV30 to TRBJ2-7; 11 positions match TRBD1. CDR3 length equals 16 residues. With V trimmed by 5 bases and J by 4 bases, 13 bases remained unmatched. CDR1 and CDR2 (germline): GTSNPN, SVGIG (reference sequence). The CDR3 reads CAWGQGATPLLYEQYF. In DNA, the CDR3 is TGTGCCTGGGGACAGGGGGCGACCCCCCTCTTATACGAGCAGTACTTC.

The rearrangement joins TRBV21-1 to TRBJ2-7; the table's D call TRBD2 went unverified against the DNA. TRBV21-1 is classified as a pseudogene. This CDR3 comprises 18 residues. As DNA, the CDR3 is TGTGCCAGCAGCAAATGGCCCCGGGGGGGACCCCTTTCCTACGAGCAGTACTTC. This codes for CASSKWPRGGPLSYEQYF.

The rearrangement links TRBV28 to TRBJ1-3; D ambiguous. The germline V gene encodes CDR1 MDHEN and CDR2 SYDVKM. The CDR3 covers 16 residues. Trimming shortened V by 2 bases and J by 0 bases, and 11 bases separated the two germline ends. Here the CDR3 reads CASSLDEVSSGNTIYF. As DNA, the CDR3 is TGTGCCAGCAGTTTAGATGAGGTTTCCTCTGGAAACACCATATATTTT. The full variable domain, its missing parts supplied by reference TRBV28 and TRBJ1-3, is DVKVTQSSRYLVKRTGEKVFLECVQDMDHENMFWYRQDPGLGLRLIYFSYDVKMKEKGDIPEGYSVSREKKERFSLILESASTNQTSMYLCASSLDEVSSGNTIYFGEGSWLTVV.

This rearrangement joins TRBV28 to TRBJ1-5; no definite D call. Trimming left V 8 bases short and J 9 bases short, with 23 bases between. CDR1 is MDHEN and CDR2 is SYDVKM in the germline V gene. The CDR3 has 15 residues. The CDR3 reads CASGLGGVLGGPQHF. CDR3 in DNA: TGTGCCAGCGGCTTAGGCGGGGTCCTGGGCGGGCCCCAGCATTTT.

The chain carries TRBV5-1 and TRBJ2-7; 8 bases agree with TRBD1. Germline values: CDR1 SGHRS, CDR2 YFSETQ. V was clipped by 0 bases and J by 4 bases; unmatched bases: 9. The CDR3 consists of 16 residues. The CDR3 DNA reads as TGCGCCAGCAGCTTGGCAGGCAGGGGGCAAAAGTACGAGCAGTACTTC. Its protein is CASSLAGRGQKYEQYF.

In this sample, this clone turned up once. The V and J genes are TRBV3-1 (or the pseudogene TRBV3-2) and TRBJ2-3; 7 bases line up with TRBD2. The CDR3 is made up of 15 amino acids. The V and J ends lost 1 base and 3 bases, in that order; junction bases with no gene match: 4. The germline V gene has CDR1 LGHDT and CDR2 YNNKEL (reference sequence). CDR3 region: CASSQVGGGTDTQYF. The CDR3 DNA reads as TGTGCCAGCAGCCAAGTGGGGGGAGGGACAGATACGCAGTATTTT.

The chain recombines TRBV28 with TRBJ1-2, with TRBD1 matching over 7 bases. Per germline, CDR1 MDHEN and CDR2 SYDVKM. The trim removed 6 bases at V and 10 bases at J, leaving 11 bases unmatched. CDR3 size: 13 residues. The DNA for the CDR3 is TGTGCCAGCAGACTCCCGGGACAGCAAACCTACACCTTC. Its translation is CASRLPGQQTYTF.

This chain joins TRBV29-1 and TRBJ1-2, with D maybe TRBD1 (5 bases). V lost 3 bases, J lost 4 bases, and 27 bases lay in between. Germline CDR1 and CDR2: SQVTM and ANQGSEA. The CDR3 is 18 amino acids. CDR3 in DNA: TGCAGCGTTGATTACCGGGGGGGAGGGGCCCGCGACGGCTATGGCTACACCTTC. Its protein is CSVDYRGGGARDGYGYTF.

The J gene is TRBJ2-3, the V gene TRBV5-6; 9 bases map to TRBD2. The trim removed 3 bases at V and 5 bases at J, leaving 7 bases unmatched. This CDR3 is 15 amino acids long. Germline V CDR1 and CDR2: SGHDT, YYEEEE. As DNA, the CDR3 is TGTGCCAGCAGCTACCTGGGACTAGCCCTAGATACGCAGTATTTT. This codes for CASSYLGLALDTQYF.

This sequence joins TRBV7-2 and TRBJ1-6; no clear D gene. The CDR3 runs to 16 residues. The V gene lost 3 bases and the J gene lost 0 bases, with 9 bases spanning the gap. Germline V CDR1 and CDR2: SGHTA, FQGNSA. CDR3 residues: CASSFLSGSYNSPLHF. In nucleotides, the CDR3 is TGTGCCAGCAGCTTCTTATCAGGCTCCTATAATTCACCCCTCCACTTT.

The chain is built from TRBV6-5 and TRBJ1-2, with 10 positions matching TRBD1. The CDR3 contains 14 residues. V trimming: 8 bases; J trimming: 1 base; junction bases outside the gene matches: 4. The germline CDR1 and CDR2 sequences are MNHEY and SVGAGI. The DNA of the CDR3 is TGTGCCAGCTCCCGGGACAGGGGTAACTATGGCTACACCTTC. Amino acids: CASSRDRGNYGYTF.

The chain joins TRBV20-1 to TRBJ2-1, with 9 positions matching TRBD2. This CDR3 comprises 10 residues. The J segment lost 10 bases and the V segment lost 5 bases, leaving 0 bases of the junction unmatched. In germline, CDR1 is DFQATT, CDR2 SNEGSKA (reference sequence). CDR3: CSAGLAEQFF. The CDR3 DNA reads TGCAGTGCTGGACTAGCGGAGCAGTTCTTC.

V usage is TRBV11-3 and J usage is TRBJ1-1; 8 nucleotides agree with TRBD1. CDR3 length equals 15 residues. CDR1 is SGHNT, CDR2 YENEEA, per germline. The V gene end was trimmed by 0 bases and the J gene end by 4 bases; junction bases not matched to a gene: 4. The CDR3 reads CASSLDGTGLTEAFF. DNA of the CDR3: TGTGCCAGCAGCTTAGATGGGACAGGCCTCACTGAAGCTTTCTTT. Using reference TRBV11-3 and TRBJ1-1 for the parts outside the CDR3, the full variable domain is EAGVVQSPRYKIIEKKQPVAFWCNPISGHNTLYWYLQNLGQGPELLIRYENEEAVDDSQLPKDRFSAERLKGVDSTLKIQPAELGDSAVYLCASSLDGTGLTEAFFGQGTRLTVV.

The chain uses TRBV11-2 and TRBJ2-2, with 12 bases aligning to TRBD2. CDR1 is SGHAT, CDR2 FQNNGV, per germline. The CDR3 runs 17 residues. Trimming removed 7 bases from V and 5 bases from J; junction bases left unmatched: 11. For the CDR3, the DNA is TGTGCCAGCACTCCGGGACTAGCGGGCTCGGGGACCGGGGAGCTGTTTTTT. It encodes CASTPGLAGSGTGELFF.

The rearrangement uses TRBV5-8 and TRBJ2-5; 9 nucleotides match TRBD1. V lost 2 bases to trimming and J lost 5 bases; unmatched junction nucleotides: 10. Germline CDR1 and CDR2: SGHTS and YDEGEE. The CDR3 is 16 amino acids. The DNA for the CDR3 is TGTGCCAGCAGCTTTTCAGGGACAGGGCAGTATGAGACCCAGTACTTC. Translated: CASSFSGTGQYETQYF.

The V and J genes are TRBV7-2 and TRBJ2-5; 8 nucleotides align to TRBD1. Germline CDR1 is SGHTA and CDR2 is FQGNSA. V was pared by 6 bases and J by 4 bases, with 7 bases of the junction left unmatched. The CDR3 consists of 14 residues. CDR3 DNA: TGTGCCAGCAGAGCAGGGGGCGCGGGAGAGACCCAGTACTTC. It encodes CASRAGGAGETQYF.

This chain links TRBV15 with TRBJ2-2; 9 bases agree with TRBD1. Germline V gene lookup returns CDR1 LNHNV and CDR2 YYDKDF (reference sequence). The CDR3 runs 16 residues. Losses at the gene ends were 2 bases for V and 4 bases for J; bases not matched to a gene: 5. The DNA for the CDR3 is TGTGCCACCAGCAGAACCGGGACAGGGTCCACCGGGGAGCTGTTTTTT. Protein: CATSRTGTGSTGELFF.

The chain combines TRBV15 with TRBJ2-3, with D possibly matching TRBD1 (6 bases). The CDR3 totals 13 residues. CDR1 is LNHNV, CDR2 YYDKDF, per germline (reference sequence). Trimming cost V 5 bases and J 6 bases, with 12 bases left between them. CDR3 residues: CATSPRGGDTQYF. The CDR3 DNA sequence: TGTGCCACCAGCCCCAGGGGTGGGGATACGCAGTATTTT. The full variable domain, rest sourced from reference TRBV15 and TRBJ2-3, is DAMVIQNPRYQVTQFGKPVTLSCSQTLNHNVMYWYQQKSSQAPKLLFHYYDKDFNNEADTPDNFQSRRPNTSFCFLDIRSPGLGDTAMYLCATSPRGGDTQYFGPGTRLTVL.

V is TRBV28 and J is TRBJ1-6; D is unclear. Trimming cost V 7 bases and J 9 bases, with 13 bases left between them. CDR3 size: 13 residues. CDR1 is MDHEN, CDR2 SYDVKM, per germline. CDR3 coding DNA: TGTGCCAGCAAAGAGAGGCTGAGTTCACCCCTCCACTTT. Its protein product is CASKERLSSPLHF.

The count of this clone is one. The gene calls are TRBV30 and TRBJ1-5, with no clear D. The V and J ends lost 2 bases and 4 bases respectively, with 15 bases between them. CDR3 length equals 15 residues. The germline CDR1 and CDR2 sequences are GTSNPN and SVGIG (reference sequence). CDR3 region: CAWSPRGSGNQPQHF. The CDR3, as DNA: TGTGCCTGGAGTCCCCGAGGCAGCGGTAATCAGCCCCAGCATTTT.

This clone was observed a few times. The V and J genes are TRBV2 and TRBJ1-2, with 10 positions matching TRBD1. V trimming: 7 bases; J trimming: 8 bases; junction bases outside the gene matches: 22. The CDR3 consists of 18 residues. Germline loops: CDR1 SNHLY, CDR2 FYNNEI. The CDR3, as DNA: TGTGCCAGCATGGGCACCGTTGTACCGGGACAGGGGCCGGAGGGCTACACCTTC. This gives the protein CASMGTVVPGQGPEGYTF. The whole variable domain, filled in from reference TRBV2 and TRBJ1-2, reads EPEVTQTPSHQVTQMGQEVILRCVPISNHLYFYWYRQILGQKVEFLVSFYNNEISEKSEIFDDQFSVERPDGSNFTLKIRSTKLEDSAMYFCASMGTVVPGQGPEGYTFGSGTRLTVV.

This sequence joins TRBV4-2 and TRBJ1-2; no definite D call. The CDR3 is made up of 14 amino acids. The germline CDR1 and CDR2 sequences are LGHNA and YNFKEQ. Deletions cut 7 bases from V and 6 bases from J, with 18 bases between. As DNA, the CDR3 is TGTGCCAGCACGCCGGCCACAGAAAACCATGGCTACACCTTC. As protein: CASTPATENHGYTF.

The chain combines TRBV18 with TRBJ2-2, with TRBD1 matching 9 bases. Trimming cost V 5 bases and J 5 bases; bases outside gene matches: 6. From germline, CDR1 is KGHSH and CDR2 LQKENI. CDR3 length: 15 amino acids. The CDR3 region is CASSSQGTGTGELFF. Here the CDR3 DNA reads TGTGCCAGCTCATCCCAAGGGACAGGGACCGGGGAGCTGTTTTTT.

The chain combines TRBV5-1 with TRBJ2-3; D ambiguous. CDR3 length: 14 amino acids. Germline loops: CDR1 SGHRS, CDR2 YFSETQ. V was shortened by 0 bases and J by 0 bases, with 5 bases between the two germline ends. The CDR3 nucleotides are TGCGCCAGCAGCTTGGGGCAGAGCACAGATACGCAGTATTTT. It is translated as CASSLGQSTDTQYF.

The rearrangement links TRBV30 to TRBJ1-2; unclear D gene. The CDR3 is made up of 15 amino acids. Trimming stripped 6 bases from V and 2 bases from J, with 19 bases between. Germline V gene sequence: CDR1 GTSNPN, CDR2 SVGIG (reference sequence). The CDR3 loop is CACWSGPLANYGYTF. As DNA, the CDR3 is TGTGCCTGTTGGTCGGGCCCTCTAGCCAACTATGGCTACACCTTC.